The entry that follows covers one T cell receptor (beta chain) sequence. The antigen is unknown. The PCR was carried out with 60 Vbeta primers and 13 Jbeta primers. Authors' processing steps: Roughly 10 million shared chains were among around 80 million unique TCR beta chains counted in a later analysis. The data were produced by immunoSEQ multiplex PCR, yet TCRdb's version contains in-frame clones alone and is incomplete. V, J and clone size are those of that table, while D and trimming were read from the DNA. The data hold 95,000 to 150,000 clones, with 77% observed a single time. The data stem from a study of cytomegalovirus exposure and HLA in healthy donors. Study in general: Across 350 to 500 genotyped donors, 81% landed in the Caucasian-associated ancestry cluster.

Study-wide results and caveats: Several of the most significant clusters appeared, in a later analysis, to be linked to common viral pathogens.

Trimming shortened V by 0 bases and J by 0 bases, and 10 bases separated the two germline ends. CDR3 length equals 16 residues. Germline V lookup: CDR1 PRHDT, CDR2 FYEKMQ (reference sequence). Sequenced material: PBMCs. The sequence was collected from a man aged 18 to 29 in good health and CMV-seropositive. The chain joins TRBV13 to TRBJ2-3; D call uncertain. The CDR3 spells CASSLGPSTSTDTQYF. The CDR3 DNA follows: TGTGCCAGCAGCTTAGGCCCCTCTACTAGCACAGATACGCAGTATTTT.